The 4 T cell receptor beta chains given below trace back to one sample, sequenced in a study of identical twins. MiXCR, applied by TCRdb to the 5' RACE reads, yields one record per CDR3 protein. The table has just under 650,000 distinct CDR3 sequences, just over 7% seen once; the top ten hold roughly 1.6%. Separately, the same data were catalogued under a study of yellow fever vaccine responses in identical twins.

Sequencing input: PBMCs. Source of these receptors: a woman aged 18 to 35 in good health.

The CDR3 loop is CASSHTGTRAYNEQFF. DNA of the CDR3: TGTGCCAGCAGCCATACCGGGACTAGAGCCTACAATGAGCAGTTCTTC. The V call is TRBV3-1, the J call TRBJ2-1; 8 bases agree with TRBD2. The V gene end was trimmed by 3 bases and the J gene end by 2 bases; junction bases not matched to a gene: 6. This CDR3 contains 16 residues. Germline lookup yields CDR1 LGHDT and CDR2 YNNKEL (reference sequence).

Ten or more counts support this clonotype. The V and J genes are TRBV6-6 and TRBJ2-1; 8 bases line up with TRBD2. The CDR3 loop spans 12 amino acids. Germline CDR1 reads MNHNY; CDR2 reads SVGAGI (reference sequence). Trimming took 2 bases from V and 10 from J; bases not matched to a gene: 1. The CDR3 is CASSYVAGEQFF. CDR3 nucleotide sequence: TGTGCCAGCAGTTACGTAGCGGGGGAGCAGTTCTTC.

This clonotype was recorded at least ten times. This chain connects TRBV6-5 to TRBJ1-1; D not resolved. The CDR3 runs to 12 residues. The germline gives CDR1 MNHEY, CDR2 SVGAGI. The ends were cut back, 5 bases at V and 2 bases at J, with 6 bases in the middle. The CDR3 spells CASSKGNTEAFF. The CDR3 nucleotides read TGTGCCAGCAGTAAGGGTAACACTGAAGCTTTCTTT.

This clonotype was counted ten times or more. V gene TRBV12-3 or TRBV12-4 combines with J gene TRBJ2-7, with D perhaps TRBD2 (5 bases). The CDR3 length is 13 residues. V was trimmed by 6 bases and J by 7 bases, leaving 16 bases between them. The CDR3 region is CASSTVVPGEQYF. DNA of the CDR3: TGTGCCAGCAGCACCGTCGTCCCGGGGGAGCAGTACTTC.